This TCR beta chain is from a study of cytomegalovirus exposure and HLA in healthy donors. Overall study: The same platform was used for the 110 or so validation repertoires and the roughly 720 first-cohort repertoires, a later analysis reported.

Study-level points and caveats: Most TCRs appeared rarely, but some public TCRs recurred in many donors. According to reports, the classifier identified cytomegalovirus status with high specificity and sensitivity.

The approximately 120-subject validation cohort, separate from the roughly 700-subject first cohort, included the donors. This table comes from immunoSEQ multiplex PCR, and its TCRdb copy is limited to in-frame clones, with some not included. The sample consists of 98,000 or so clones, approximately 85% of them appearing once. V dropped 4 bases and J dropped 8; count of bases not matched to a gene: 10. Germline V lookup: CDR1 MDHEN, CDR2 SYDVKM. This CDR3 contains 15 residues. In regard to this clone: The target antigen is unknown.

The sample consisted of PBMCs. The sequence derives from a woman aged 18 to 35 in good health and CMV-seronegative. This rearrangement joins TRBV28 to TRBJ1-4, with TRBD1 matching 7 bases. For the CDR3, the DNA is TGTGCCAGCAGTTATGGAGGGGGCGCGGAGGAAAAACTGTTTTTT. Translating gives CASSYGGGAEEKLFF.